These T cell receptor beta chains were read from a single sample in a study of OX40 agonist ivuxolimab in advanced cancers. Sequencing was performed with immunoSEQ multiplex PCR; in TCRdb, only in-frame clones are kept and a portion is missing. The table lists over 95,000 clones, about 90% of them singletons, with under 0.8% in the top ten. The sample in question was CD4+ or CD8+ T cells sorted from blood, obtained in a trial of the OX40 agonist ivuxolimab. All receptors derive from an adult with an advanced solid tumor such as melanoma, head and neck, liver or kidney cancer. Each CDR3 is given with its conserved first and last residue. A D gene is named only where the DNA matches it firmly. Clone size, where shown, is once, few, many, or a class for clones that have expanded.

j_call clone_size v_call d_call cdr3_nt cdr3_aa
TRBJ1-1 - TRBV6-5 - TGTGCCAGCAGTCCCAGCCTCAGGACTGAAGCTTTCTTT CASSPSLRTEAFF
TRBJ1-5 - TRBV4-2 - TGTGCCAGCAGCCAAGAGAAGGCTCAGCCCCAGCATTTT CASSQEKAQPQHF
TRBJ2-3 - TRBV6-6 - TGTGCCAGCATTCCCGGACAGATGCACACAGATACGCAGTATTTT CASIPGQMHTDTQYF
TRBJ2-7 - TRBV6-6 - TGTGCCAGCAGTTTGGGGAGCGGTGGTGAGCAGTACTTC CASSLGSGGEQYF
TRBJ2-5 - TRBV28 TRBD1 TGTGCCAGCAGTAGAGGGACAGGGGTTTGGGAGACCCAGTACTTC CASSRGTGVWETQYF
TRBJ1-1 - TRBV28 - TGTGCCAGCAGTTTATCACACAGGGTGGGGGCTTTCTTT CASSLSHRVGAFF
TRBJ1-6 - TRBV29-1 - TGCAGCGTTGGGGAGGGCAATTCACCCCTCCACTTT CSVGEGNSPLHF
TRBJ2-6 - TRBV7-9 - TGTGCCAGCAGCTTTTCCCACTCTGGGGCCAACGTCCTGACTTTC CASSFSHSGANVLTF
TRBJ2-5 - TRBV10-3 - TGTGCCATCAGTGATCTAGTTAAAGAGACCCAGTACTTC CAISDLVKETQYF
TRBJ2-7 - TRBV6-5 TRBD1 TGTGCCAGCAGCCGCCGCCCGGGACAGTCCTACGAGCAGTACTTC CASSRRPGQSYEQYF
TRBJ2-1 - TRBV7-2 TRBD2 TGTGCCAGCACCCCCCCGGGGGGCTCCTACAATGAGCAGTTCTTC CASTPPGGSYNEQFF
TRBJ1-4 - TRBV7-9 - TGTGCCAGCAGCCCCGGCTACGGGTTTGAAAAACTGTTTTTT CASSPGYGFEKLFF
TRBJ1-4 - TRBV5-1 TRBD1 TGCGCCAGCAGCACCGGACAGGCACAGGGGGAAAAACTGTTTTTT CASSTGQAQGEKLFF
TRBJ1-6 few TRBV6-1 TRBD1 TGTGCCAGCCTTGAGGGACAGGGGTTAGGTTCACCCCTCCACTTT CASLEGQGLGSPLHF
TRBJ2-6 - TRBV10-3 - TGTGCCATCAGTGACGGCAGATCCCCTGGGGCCAACGTCCTGACTTTC CAISDGRSPGANVLTF
TRBJ1-6 - TRBV30 - TGTGCCTGTCAAGCGGGCCTAGGGAATTCACCCCTCCACTTT CACQAGLGNSPLHF
TRBJ2-3 - TRBV30 TRBD2 TGTGCCTGGGTAGCCGGGACTAGCGGGGGGAATACGCAGTATTTT CAWVAGTSGGNTQYF
TRBJ2-7 - TRBV28 TRBD2 TGTGCCAGCAGTTTAAGGAGCGGGGTTCGGGACTTC CASSLRSGVRDF
TRBJ1-1 - TRBV5-6 - TGTGCCAGCAGTGGGAACACTGAAGCTTTCTTT CASSGNTEAFF
TRBJ1-1 - TRBV6-5 - TGTGCCAGCAGAGCACGCACTGAAGCTTTCTTT CASRARTEAFF
TRBJ2-7 - TRBV4-3 - TGCGCCAGCAGCCAAGAGGAGTGGGGGGAGCAGTACTTC CASSQEEWGEQYF
TRBJ1-4 - TRBV5-1 - TGCGCCAGCAGCTTGGGACACGGTAATGAAAAACTGTTTTTT CASSLGHGNEKLFF
TRBJ2-2 - TRBV19 - TGTGCCAGTAGTGACTACAGGACGAACACCGGGGAGCTGTTTTTT CASSDYRTNTGELFF